The entry below gives a single TCR beta chain sequence along with its context. Its antigen remains unidentified. The germline V gene has CDR1 SGHKS and CDR2 YYEKEE (reference sequence). This CDR3 contains 13 residues. The V and J ends lost 3 bases and 1 base respectively, with 7 bases between them. Clones were sequenced by immunoSEQ multiplex PCR, and TCRdb holds only the in-frame ones, with some missing. Found here are approximately 12,000 clones, around two thirds of them singletons; the top ten hold under 20%. The sample comes from a study of radiation and T cells in renal cell carcinoma. Study-level results: Compared with controls, irradiated tumors had more, larger dominant CDR3 motifs.

This sample's treatment: treatment-naive control, cytoreductive nephrectomy. The sequencing here drew on tumor tissue, taken from a patient whose treatment was nephrectomy without radiotherapy. J is TRBJ2-5 and V is TRBV5-5, with a weak D call TRBD1 (6 bases). The TCR sequence derives from an elderly woman with renal cell carcinoma. CDR3 in DNA: TGTGCCAGCAGCTCACAGGGCCAAGAGACCCAGTACTTC. It encodes CASSSQGQETQYF.